A single sample is the source of the 3 T cell receptor beta chains below, sequenced in a study of CD8 T cells in ankylosing spondylitis. Study-wide findings and caveats: Seemingly distinctive of ankylosing spondylitis blood was a TCR beta motif formed by eight highly homologous variants.

Their recognized antigens are unknown. TCRdb ran MiXCR on the 5' RACE reads and lists one entry per CDR3 protein. The sample lists a few hundred thousand distinct CDR3 sequences, around 18% seen once, with approximately 42% in the top ten. The specimen sequenced was blood, either unsorted or a sorted T cell fraction (not recorded which). All receptors come from a male donor with ankylosing spondylitis.

Only a few counts were recorded for this clonotype. The CDR3 DNA reads as TGTGCCAGCAGTTTACGGGGGGGAACCTACGAGCAGTACTTC. It encodes CASSLRGGTYEQYF. V usage is TRBV12-3 or TRBV12-4 and J usage is TRBJ2-7, with 8 bases aligning to TRBD2. The V segment lost 2 bases and the J segment 2 bases; nucleotides outside the gene matches: 2. CDR3 length: 14 residues.

The V gene is TRBV28, the J gene TRBJ2-7; a weak D match, TRBD1 (6 bases). Germline V gene sequence: CDR1 MDHEN, CDR2 SYDVKM. The germline V and J ends were trimmed by 10 bases and 1 base, with 14 bases remaining between them. The CDR3 has 13 amino acids. The CDR3 loop is CATSPDRSYEQYF. CDR3 DNA sequence: TGTGCCACCTCACCCGACAGGTCCTACGAGCAGTACTTC. The complete variable domain, with remaining parts taken from reference TRBV28 and TRBJ2-7, reads DVKVTQSSRYLVKRTGEKVFLECVQDMDHENMFWYRQDPGLGLRLIYFSYDVKMKEKGDIPEGYSVSREKKERFSLILESASTNQTSMYLCATSPDRSYEQYFGPGTRLTVT.

This clonotype was observed at least ten times. V usage is TRBV28 and J usage is TRBJ2-1, with TRBD2 as a possible D gene (6 bases). This CDR3 spans 15 amino acids. Germline assignment: CDR1 MDHEN and CDR2 SYDVKM. V shed 1 base and J shed 2 bases, with 9 bases lying between them. This CDR3 is CASSLSGGAYNEQFF. CDR3 in DNA: TGTGCCAGCAGTTTATCTGGCGGGGCCTACAATGAGCAGTTCTTC.